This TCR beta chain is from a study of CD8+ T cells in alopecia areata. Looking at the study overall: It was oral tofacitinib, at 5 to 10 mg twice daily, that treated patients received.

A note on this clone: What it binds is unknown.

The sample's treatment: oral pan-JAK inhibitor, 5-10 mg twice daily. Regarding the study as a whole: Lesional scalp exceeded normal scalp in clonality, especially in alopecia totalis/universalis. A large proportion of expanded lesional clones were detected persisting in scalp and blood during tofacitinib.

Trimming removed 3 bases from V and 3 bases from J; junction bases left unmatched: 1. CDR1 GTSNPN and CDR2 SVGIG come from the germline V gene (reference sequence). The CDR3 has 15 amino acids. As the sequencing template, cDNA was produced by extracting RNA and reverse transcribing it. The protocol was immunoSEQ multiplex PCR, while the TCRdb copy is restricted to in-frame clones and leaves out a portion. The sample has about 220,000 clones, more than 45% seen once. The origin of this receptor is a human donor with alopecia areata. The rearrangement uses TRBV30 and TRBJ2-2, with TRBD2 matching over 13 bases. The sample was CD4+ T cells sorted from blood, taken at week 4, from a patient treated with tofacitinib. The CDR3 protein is CAWRGLAGDTGELFF. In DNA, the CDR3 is TGTGCCTGGAGAGGACTAGCGGGGGACACCGGGGAGCTGTTTTTT.